Presented here are 23 T cell receptor beta chains from one specimen sequenced in a study of blood T cell repertoires in COVID-19. Measured with immunoSEQ multiplex PCR; TCRdb has only the in-frame clones, and not every one. The data contain 200,000 to 300,000 clones, roughly 82% of them singletons. Sequenced input: peripheral blood. These receptors all stem from a man aged 40-55 years who had recovered from COVID-19.

J is TRBJ1-5 and V is TRBV6-2 or TRBV6-3; D perhaps matches TRBD1 (5 bases). The CDR3 is 15 residues long. Germline V CDR1 and CDR2: MNHEY, SVGEGT. The V gene lost 0 bases and the J gene lost 6 bases, with 12 bases spanning the gap. This CDR3 is CASSYSGGLSQPQHF. In DNA form, the CDR3 reads TGTGCCAGCAGTTACTCCGGGGGATTGAGTCAGCCCCAGCATTTT.

V usage is TRBV5-1 and J usage is TRBJ1-2; D unresolved. There are 16 residues in the CDR3. Looked up from germline, CDR1 is SGHRS and CDR2 is YFSETQ. V lost 5 bases, J lost 2 bases, and 19 bases lay in between. The CDR3 DNA is TGCGCCAGCAGTCCCCTTGGCGGTCCGAGCAACTATGGCTACACCTTC. Protein product: CASSPLGGPSNYGYTF.

This chain joins TRBV9 and TRBJ1-1; D might be TRBD1 (6 bases). The V and J ends lost 4 bases and 4 bases respectively, with 11 bases between them. Germline V gene lookup returns CDR1 SGDLS and CDR2 YYNGEE. The CDR3 has 13 amino acids. For the CDR3, the DNA is TGTGCCAGCAGCACAACAGGGATCACTGAAGCTTTCTTT. This translates into CASSTTGITEAFF.

V and J are TRBV19 and TRBJ1-2; 7 bases match TRBD1. J gave up 5 bases and V 8 bases, and 11 bases lay outside the gene matches. This CDR3 contains 14 residues. CDR1 is LNHDA, CDR2 SQIVND, per germline (reference sequence). In DNA, the CDR3 is TGTGCCAGTTGGGACAGAGGTTTGCGGTATGGCTACACCTTC. Protein sequence: CASWDRGLRYGYTF.

This clone is a singleton in its sample. V is TRBV19 and J is TRBJ2-5; 7 bases align to TRBD2. Per germline, CDR1 LNHDA and CDR2 SQIVND (reference sequence). Losses at the gene ends were 5 bases for V and 4 bases for J; bases not matched to a gene: 4. The CDR3 consists of 13 residues. The CDR3 sequence is CASSQGGTETQYF. The CDR3 coding sequence is TGTGCCAGTAGTCAGGGAGGGACAGAGACCCAGTACTTC.

J is TRBJ1-4 and V is TRBV27; D remains unclear. The V gene's germline CDR1 is MNHEY and CDR2 SMNVEV (reference sequence). The CDR3 is 14 amino acids. Trimming stripped 6 bases from V and 5 bases from J, with 13 bases between. The chain's CDR3 is CASSSGLVNEKLFF. In nucleotides, the CDR3 is TGTGCCAGCAGCTCCGGACTTGTAAATGAAAAACTGTTTTTT.

The genes are TRBV6-6 and TRBJ2-1, with 11 positions matching TRBD2. Trimming removed 5 bases from V and 5 bases from J; junction bases left unmatched: 11. This CDR3 has 17 amino acids. Germline values: CDR1 MNHNY, CDR2 SVGAGI (reference sequence). The CDR3 DNA reads TGTGCCAGCAGTCCGATCGATTTAGCGGGGGGGGACAATGAGCAGTTCTTC. Translated, it gives CASSPIDLAGGDNEQFF.

Here the CDR3 reads CSVADRASYGYTF. CDR3 DNA sequence: TGCAGCGTTGCGGACAGGGCCTCCTATGGCTACACCTTC. The chain recombines TRBV29-1 with TRBJ1-2; 8 bases are shared with TRBD1. This CDR3 has 13 amino acids. Germline CDR1 SQVTM, CDR2 ANQGSEA. V dropped 4 bases and J dropped 4; count of bases not matched to a gene: 5.

This chain uses TRBV5-1 with TRBJ1-1; a weak D match, TRBD1 (6 bases). Per germline, CDR1 SGHRS and CDR2 YFSETQ. V lost 1 base and J 3 bases, leaving 10 bases between the germline ends. CDR3 length equals 14 residues. The chain's CDR3 is CASSLQGPDTEAFF. For the CDR3, the DNA is TGCGCCAGCAGCTTGCAGGGGCCGGACACTGAAGCTTTCTTT.

A word on this clone: Other DNA variants within this sample encode the same CDR3. The V call is TRBV9, the J call TRBJ1-2; 9 bases align to TRBD1. This CDR3 contains 14 residues. CDR1 and CDR2 from the germline V gene are SGDLS and YYNGEE. V shed 2 bases, J shed 4 bases, and the junction held 3 bases outside the gene matches. CDR3 residues: CASSVGQGSYGYTF. In DNA, the CDR3 is TGTGCCAGCAGCGTGGGACAGGGTTCCTATGGCTACACCTTC.

This rearrangement joins TRBV19 to TRBJ1-2, with 7 nucleotides matching TRBD1. J was trimmed by 3 bases and V by 5 bases; bases with no gene match: 9. The germline V gene encodes CDR1 LNHDA and CDR2 SQIVND (reference sequence). There are 15 residues in the CDR3. In DNA form, the CDR3 reads TGTGCCAGTAGTCCGGAGGACAGGATTGACTATGGCTACACCTTC. Amino acids: CASSPEDRIDYGYTF.

The gene calls are TRBV19 and TRBJ1-2, with D perhaps TRBD1 (5 bases). Germline loops: CDR1 LNHDA, CDR2 SQIVND (reference sequence). Trimming cost V 7 bases and J 8 bases, with 11 bases left between them. The CDR3 has 11 amino acids. Written as DNA, the CDR3 is TGTGCCAGTATCGGGGGTCAGGGCTACACCTTC. Translation: CASIGGQGYTF.

This clone was recorded only once. Germline is not matched at one junction end, which may reflect a read error. The rearrangement joins TRBV15 to TRBJ2-2; perhaps TRBD2 as D (6 bases). This CDR3 has 13 residues. Germline V gene data show CDR1 as LNHNV and CDR2 as YYDKDF (reference sequence). The CDR3 sequence is CATSRDPARDLFF. In DNA form, the CDR3 reads TGTGCCACCAGCAGAGATCCTGCGCGGGACCTGTTTTTT.

This chain uses TRBV5-6 with TRBJ1-2, with D tentatively TRBD1 (6 bases). Germline loops: CDR1 SGHDT, CDR2 YYEEEE. Trimming left V 1 base short and J 2 bases short, with 15 bases between. CDR3 length equals 16 residues. CDR3 nucleotides: TGTGCCAGCAGCTTGTGGGGGCGGCTCTTCAACTATGGCTACACCTTC. This codes for CASSLWGRLFNYGYTF.

The genes are TRBV30 and TRBJ1-1; D is perhaps TRBD1 (5 bases). CDR1 is GTSNPN, CDR2 SVGIG, per germline (reference sequence). The CDR3 sequence is 10 residues long. Between the trimmed V and J ends, which lost 5 bases and 12 bases, there was a span of 13 bases. The CDR3 bases are TGTGCCTGGGGCCTCGGGGGGACTTTCTTT. Translated, it gives CAWGLGGTFF.

The chain combines TRBV4-3 with TRBJ2-3; the D gene is possibly TRBD1 (6 bases). This CDR3 comprises 15 residues. Germline-derived CDR1 and CDR2 are LGHNA and YSLEER. Trimming removed 1 base from V and 3 bases from J, with 11 bases in between. This chain's CDR3 is CASSQVTRGTDTQYF. The CDR3 DNA follows: TGCGCCAGCAGCCAAGTTACTAGGGGGACAGATACGCAGTATTTT.

The chain couples TRBV19 to TRBJ2-5, with TRBD2 identical over 7 bases. The CDR3 is 16 residues long. With V trimmed by 5 bases and J by 1 base, 10 bases remained unmatched. The germline V gene has CDR1 LNHDA and CDR2 SQIVND (reference sequence). In DNA form, the CDR3 reads TGTGCCAGTAGTGCCACACTAGCGCTTCCCCAAGAGACCCAGTACTTC. It specifies CASSATLALPQETQYF.

The chain uses TRBV5-1 and TRBJ2-7; D is unresolved. Trimming removed 5 bases at V and 4 bases at J, with 10 bases between. Germline-derived CDR1 and CDR2 are SGHRS and YFSETQ. The CDR3 covers 12 residues. The CDR3 is CASRLTGYEQYF. In DNA, the CDR3 is TGCGCCAGCAGACTAACTGGGTACGAGCAGTACTTC.

This chain uses TRBV7-8 with TRBJ1-5, with D unresolved. The germline gives CDR1 SGHVS, CDR2 FQNEAQ. This CDR3 comprises 14 residues. V was shortened by 1 base and J by 2 bases, with 6 bases between the two germline ends. The DNA of the CDR3 is TGTGCCAGCAGCTTAGTGGGCGGCAATCAGCCCCAGCATTTT. Protein sequence: CASSLVGGNQPQHF.

The chain combines TRBV19 with TRBJ1-2; D may be TRBD1 (5 bases). Trimming cost V 5 bases and J 6 bases, with 16 bases left between them. CDR3 size: 14 residues. CDR1 is LNHDA, CDR2 SQIVND, per germline (reference sequence). CDR3 coding DNA: TGTGCCAGTAGTCGCCGGAGAGGACATGATGGCTACACCTTC. Encoded protein: CASSRRRGHDGYTF.

In DNA, the CDR3 is TGCGCCAGCAGCCCGGGACTAGCGGGGGCCTCCGGCTACGAGCAGTACTTC. Its protein is CASSPGLAGASGYEQYF. The chain recombines TRBV5-1 with TRBJ2-7; TRBD2 matches at 14 bases. Germline values: CDR1 SGHRS, CDR2 YFSETQ. This CDR3 spans 17 amino acids. The trim removed 4 bases at V and 3 bases at J, leaving 9 bases unmatched. Supplemented by reference TRBV5-1 and TRBJ2-7, the full variable domain reads KAGVTQTPRYLIKTRGQQVTLSCSPISGHRSVSWYQQTPGQGLQFLFEYFSETQRNKGNFPGRFSGRQFSNSRSEMNVSTLELGDSALYLCASSPGLAGASGYEQYFGPGTRLTVT.

The CDR3 loop is CASSLLSANTGELFF. The CDR3 nucleotides read TGTGCCAGCAGCTTACTGTCTGCGAACACCGGGGAGCTGTTTTTT. The chain recombines TRBV7-9 with TRBJ2-2, with D hard to call. CDR1 SEHNR and CDR2 FQNEAQ come from the germline V gene (reference sequence). V gave up 2 bases and J gave up 0 bases, with 7 bases separating them. The CDR3 totals 15 residues.

The chain carries TRBV6-5 and TRBJ1-3; maybe TRBD1 (6 bases). Germline V lookup: CDR1 MNHEY, CDR2 SVGAGI. The CDR3 loop spans 16 amino acids. Deletions cut 0 bases from V and 0 bases from J, with 9 bases between. CDR3 region: CASSYSRGNSGNTIYF. The CDR3 DNA sequence: TGTGCCAGCAGTTACTCTAGGGGGAACTCTGGAAACACCATATATTTT.